The 18 T cell receptor beta chains given below trace back to one sample, sequenced in a study of cytomegalovirus exposure and HLA in healthy donors. Using immunoSEQ multiplex PCR, the repertoire was profiled, and TCRdb retains in-frame clones only, with some absent. The sample yields roughly 150,000 clones, approximately 94% seen once. Sequenced: PBMCs. The receptors come from a man younger than 30 in good health and CMV-seropositive.

This rearrangement joins TRBV7-9 to TRBJ1-4; 9 bases align to TRBD1. There are 15 residues in the CDR3. V shed 4 bases, J shed 9 bases, and the junction held 9 bases outside the gene matches. CDR1 is SEHNR, CDR2 FQNEAQ, per germline (reference sequence). The CDR3 nucleotides are TGTGCCAGCAGCTCGGACAGGGGAAATTTCAAAAAACTGTTTTTT. Translating gives CASSSDRGNFKKLFF.

The chain links TRBV9 to TRBJ2-2, with D possibly matching TRBD2 (6 bases). The CDR3 is made up of 15 amino acids. The germline V gene encodes CDR1 SGDLS and CDR2 YYNGEE. The ends were cut back, 3 bases at V and 7 bases at J, with 16 bases in the middle. The CDR3 DNA sequence: TGTGCCAGCAGCGCCCGGACGGGAGCGAACGGGGAGCTGTTTTTT. Encoded protein: CASSARTGANGELFF.

This clone is a singleton in its sample. The chain is built from TRBV5-1 and TRBJ2-3; possible D gene TRBD2, 6 bases. V lost 3 bases and J lost 2, with 16 bases in between. Germline loops: CDR1 SGHRS, CDR2 YFSETQ. The CDR3 extends over 16 amino acids. The CDR3 DNA reads as TGCGCCAGCAGCTGGGCTCAGGCGGGGTCCACAGATACGCAGTATTTT. Translating it yields CASSWAQAGSTDTQYF. The whole variable domain, filled in from reference TRBV5-1 and TRBJ2-3, reads KAGVTQTPRYLIKTRGQQVTLSCSPISGHRSVSWYQQTPGQGLQFLFEYFSETQRNKGNFPGRFSGRQFSNSRSEMNVSTLELGDSALYLCASSWAQAGSTDTQYFGPGTRLTVL.

The genes are TRBV30 and TRBJ1-4, with D uncertain. Trimming left V 0 bases short and J 4 bases short, with 6 bases between. CDR3 length: 13 amino acids. Per the germline V gene, CDR1 is GTSNPN and CDR2 is SVGIG (reference sequence). The DNA of the CDR3 is TGTGCCTGGAGTGTATCGAGTAATGAAAAACTGTTTTTT. Amino acids: CAWSVSSNEKLFF.

This sequence joins TRBV18 and TRBJ1-1; D is perhaps TRBD1 (6 bases). The germline V gene has CDR1 KGHSH and CDR2 LQKENI. The length of the CDR3 is 13 residues. With 2 bases removed from V and 7 bases from J, the gap between germline ends came to 11 bases. The CDR3 region has the DNA TGTGCCAGCTCACCAAGCAGACAGGTTGAAGCTTTCTTT. This codes for CASSPSRQVEAFF.

This chain links TRBV4-1 with TRBJ1-5, with D possibly matching TRBD1 (5 bases). This CDR3 is 15 amino acids long. V dropped 0 bases and J dropped 5 bases, with 11 bases sitting between them. Germline values: CDR1 MGHRA, CDR2 YSYEKL. The DNA for the CDR3 is TGCGCCAGCAGCCAAGAGTCCAGGGAAGATCAGCCCCAGCATTTT. Its protein is CASSQESREDQPQHF.

V gene TRBV11-2 combines with J gene TRBJ2-7; 12 bases fit TRBD2. Germline V gives CDR1 SGHAT, CDR2 FQNNGV. After removal of 3 bases from V and 5 bases from J, the junction contained 2 bases not matched to a gene. CDR3 size: 14 residues. CDR3 sequence (DNA): TGTGCCAGCAGCTTCCTAGCGGGAGGGGACGAGCAGTACTTC. As protein: CASSFLAGGDEQYF.

The chain links TRBV5-1 to TRBJ1-2; D is unclear. V lost 0 bases and J 5 bases, leaving 11 bases between the germline ends. The germline V gene has CDR1 SGHRS and CDR2 YFSETQ. This CDR3 comprises 14 residues. DNA of the CDR3: TGCGCCAGCAGCTTGGGTCCTGGAGGGTATGGCTACACCTTC. Translating gives CASSLGPGGYGYTF.

V gene TRBV7-2 combines with J gene TRBJ1-5; 9 nucleotides match TRBD1. The CDR3 loop spans 16 amino acids. The germline V gene encodes CDR1 SGHTA and CDR2 FQGNSA. J was trimmed by 5 bases and V by 5 bases; bases with no gene match: 10. For the CDR3, the DNA is TGTGCCAGCAGCATTTCCGGGACAGGGTGGGATCAGCCCCAGCATTTT. It is translated as CASSISGTGWDQPQHF. Looking up the rest from reference TRBV7-2 and TRBJ1-5 gives the full variable domain: GAGVSQSPSNKVTEKGKDVELRCDPISGHTALYWYRQSLGQGLEFLIYFQGNSAPDKSGLPSDRFSAERTGGSVSTLTIQRTQQEDSAVYLCASSISGTGWDQPQHFGDGTRLSIL.

The rearrangement joins TRBV10-2 to TRBJ2-5; D is perhaps TRBD1 (6 bases). Germline V gene lookup returns CDR1 WSHSY and CDR2 SAAADI. Trimming left V 7 bases short and J 0 bases short, with 9 bases between. The CDR3 covers 13 residues. CDR3: CASTGQYQETQYF. CDR3 nucleotides: TGCGCCAGCACCGGACAGTACCAAGAGACCCAGTACTTC.

V usage is TRBV9 and J usage is TRBJ2-1; 11 nucleotides align to TRBD2. Germline CDR1 is SGDLS and CDR2 is YYNGEE. V trimming: 2 bases; J trimming: 4 bases; junction bases outside the gene matches: 8. The CDR3 has 17 residues. CDR3 bases: TGTGCCAGCAGCGTCGAACCGGGACTAGCGGCGTACAATGAGCAGTTCTTC. It yields the protein CASSVEPGLAAYNEQFF.

This clone was recorded once. V is TRBV5-6 and J is TRBJ2-1, with TRBD2 matching 8 bases. Germline CDR1 is SGHDT and CDR2 is YYEEEE. Trimming took 2 bases from V and 11 from J; bases not matched to a gene: 18. The CDR3 has 17 residues. This CDR3 reads CASSLIFPTSGTMKQFF. The CDR3 DNA is TGTGCCAGCAGCTTAATATTTCCAACTAGCGGTACAATGAAGCAGTTCTTC.

The genes are TRBV7-2 and TRBJ2-7, with 9 nucleotides matching TRBD2. In germline, CDR1 is SGHTA, CDR2 FQGNSA. The CDR3 runs 16 residues. V was pared by 1 base and J by 4 bases, with 8 bases of the junction left unmatched. CDR3 sequence reads: CASSLEFWREGYEQYF. CDR3 DNA sequence: TGTGCCAGCAGCTTAGAGTTCTGGCGGGAGGGATACGAGCAGTACTTC. The variable domain in full, completed from reference TRBV7-2 and TRBJ2-7, reads GAGVSQSPSNKVTEKGKDVELRCDPISGHTALYWYRQSLGQGLEFLIYFQGNSAPDKSGLPSDRFSAERTGGSVSTLTIQRTQQEDSAVYLCASSLEFWREGYEQYFGPGTRLTVT.

In DNA form, the CDR3 reads TGTGCCAGCAGCTCCAGGACAGGGGAAGGCTACACCTTC. This codes for CASSSRTGEGYTF. This chain joins TRBV7-3 and TRBJ1-2; 9 nucleotides line up with TRBD1. The CDR3 has 13 residues. Looked up from germline, CDR1 is SGHTA and CDR2 is FQGTGA. The V gene end was trimmed by 4 bases and the J gene end by 8 bases; junction bases not matched to a gene: 5.

The chain recombines TRBV5-4 with TRBJ2-1; TRBD2 aligns across 10 bases. Per the germline V gene, CDR1 is SGHNT and CDR2 is YYREEE (reference sequence). V lost 3 bases to trimming and J lost 2 bases; unmatched junction nucleotides: 2. The CDR3 extends over 15 amino acids. The CDR3 protein is CASSSGTSAYNEQFF. CDR3 bases: TGTGCCAGCAGCTCCGGGACTAGCGCCTACAATGAGCAGTTCTTC. Full variable domain (rest looked up from reference TRBV5-4 and TRBJ2-1): ETGVTQSPTHLIKTRGQQVTLRCSSQSGHNTVSWYQQALGQGPQFIFQYYREEENGRGNFPPRFSGLQFPNYSSELNVNALELDDSALYLCASSSGTSAYNEQFFGPGTRLTVL.

V usage is TRBV2 and J usage is TRBJ2-3; a weak D match, TRBD2 (5 bases). Deletions cut 5 bases from V and 0 bases from J, with 9 bases between. Germline lookup yields CDR1 SNHLY and CDR2 FYNNEI. The CDR3 consists of 14 residues. CDR3 region: CASSSRTSTDTQYF. CDR3 DNA: TGTGCCAGCAGTTCCAGGACTAGCACAGATACGCAGTATTTT.

This rearrangement joins TRBV2 to TRBJ1-1; D is ambiguous. The CDR3 contains 12 residues. The germline CDR1 and CDR2 sequences are SNHLY and FYNNEI. V dropped 8 bases and J dropped 1 base, with 8 bases sitting between them. The CDR3 nucleotides are TGTGCCAGCGGCGGCTGGAACACTGAAGCTTTCTTT. Protein sequence: CASGGWNTEAFF.

This sequence joins TRBV4-1 and TRBJ1-5; D is perhaps TRBD1 (6 bases). V gave up 4 bases and J gave up 8 bases, with 21 bases separating them. The CDR3 runs to 16 residues. Per the germline V gene, CDR1 is MGHRA and CDR2 is YSYEKL. CDR3 sequence (DNA): TGCGCCAGCAGCCCCTCAAGGCAGGGGCTTATTGAGCCCCAGCATTTT. Its protein is CASSPSRQGLIEPQHF.